Included here is one T cell receptor (beta chain) sequence, with context. Its antigen remains unknown. The data originate from a study of T cell responses to AZD1222 COVID-19 vaccine. V was clipped by 3 bases and J by 2 bases, with 19 bases between them. There are 17 residues in the CDR3. Germline CDR1 reads KGHSH; CDR2 reads LQKENI. The data were produced by immunoSEQ multiplex PCR, yet TCRdb's version contains in-frame clones alone and is incomplete. The sample holds fewer than 120,000 clones, over 90% seen once. Whole-study results and caveats: None of the repertoires were sampled until the peak T cell response had passed. In the spike-specific TCR repertoire, nearly half reportedly target unmutated variant regions. Recipients of AZD1222 seropositive at baseline numbered only five or six.

The chain is built from TRBV18 and TRBJ1-1; the D gene is possibly TRBD1 (6 bases). This sequence originates from an adult who received the AZD1222 COVID-19 vaccine. Specimen: peripheral blood, collected 28 days after the second AZD1222 dose. CDR3 DNA sequence: TGTGCCAGCTCACCTCATTCGGGGGCAGCCGGCAACACTGAAGCTTTCTTT. Amino acids: CASSPHSGAAGNTEAFF. The entire variable domain, with the rest obtained from reference TRBV18 and TRBJ1-1, is as follows: NAGVMQNPRHLVRRRGQEARLRCSPMKGHSHVYWYRQLPEEGLKFMVYLQKENIIDESGMPKERFSAEFPKEGPSILRIQQVVRGDSAAYFCASSPHSGAAGNTEAFFGQGTRLTVV.